The 29 T cell receptor beta chains reported below all come from one sample, sequenced in a study of T cells in Graves' hyperthyroidism and ophthalmopathy. RNA transcripts were the template for amplifying TCR beta CDR3 regions. The HTBI set primed first-round TCR CDR3 RT-PCR. TCRdb independently ran MiXCR on the multiplex PCR reads; one entry per CDR3 protein. The top ten hold about 10% of the sample, which has more than 650,000 distinct CDR3 sequences, around 15% seen once. The sequencing sample was made of blood. Receptors originate from a woman in her late teens or twenties with Graves' hyperthyroidism.

This clonotype was recorded at least ten times. The J gene is TRBJ1-6, the V gene TRBV5-8, with no clear D. This CDR3 has 11 amino acids. With 7 bases removed from V and 8 bases from J, the gap between germline ends came to 7 bases. CDR1 and CDR2 (germline): SGHTS, YDEGEE. This CDR3 is CASGRDSPLHF. CDR3 bases: TGTGCCAGCGGGCGGGATTCACCCCTCCACTTT.

With respect to this clonotype: A read error is possible here, since a much larger clone lies one base away. The CDR3 DNA reads as TGCGCCAGCAGCTTGGCCGGTGGTGGCGAAAAGGAGCAGTTCTTC. This codes for CASSLAGGGEKEQFF. This chain uses TRBV5-1 with TRBJ2-1; D gene ambiguous. Germline values: CDR1 SGHRS, CDR2 YFSETQ. The CDR3 is made up of 15 amino acids. Between the trimmed V and J ends, which lost 0 bases and 10 bases, there was a span of 17 bases.

This clonotype was picked up many times. The genes are TRBV27 and TRBJ1-5, with TRBD1 identical over 7 bases. J was trimmed by 2 bases and V by 2 bases; bases with no gene match: 6. From germline, CDR1 is MNHEY and CDR2 SMNVEV (reference sequence). The CDR3 consists of 16 residues. The DNA of the CDR3 is TGTGCCAGCAGTTTACGAGGGGGCGCCCGCAATCAGCCCCAGCATTTT. Translating it yields CASSLRGGARNQPQHF.

The chain combines TRBV11-1 with TRBJ2-7, with 7 positions matching TRBD2. The length of the CDR3 is 18 residues. Germline CDR1 and CDR2: SGHAT and FQDESV (reference sequence). V shed 4 bases, J shed 7 bases, and the junction held 22 bases outside the gene matches. The CDR3 here is CASSSSGGRRGYIGEQYF. The CDR3 region has the DNA TGTGCCAGCAGCTCTAGCGGCGGGAGACGGGGGTATATTGGAGAGCAGTACTTC.

This clonotype was seen more than once but under ten times. CDR3 sequence (DNA): TGTGCCAGCAGCCAAGATACGGTTTCCTATGGCTACACCTTC. It specifies CASSQDTVSYGYTF. The V gene is TRBV3-1, the J gene TRBJ1-2; no clear D gene. V dropped 0 bases and J dropped 4 bases, with 9 bases sitting between them. Germline V gene sequence: CDR1 LGHDT, CDR2 YNNKEL (reference sequence). This CDR3 region has 14 residues. The full variable domain, its missing parts supplied by reference TRBV3-1 and TRBJ1-2, is DTAVSQTPKYLVTQMGNDKSIKCEQNLGHDTMYWYKQDSKKFLKIMFSYNNKELIINETVPNRFSPKSPDKAHLNLHINSLELGDSAVYFCASSQDTVSYGYTFGSGTRLTVV.

Many counts were recorded for this clonotype. The rearrangement joins TRBV7-9 to TRBJ2-1, with 11 bases that match TRBD2. The germline gives CDR1 SEHNR, CDR2 FQNEAQ (reference sequence). V shed 6 bases and J 6 bases; nucleotides not matched to a gene: 7. The CDR3 is 15 residues long. CDR3 nucleotides: TGTGCCAGCAGACGTACTAGCGGGAGTACCAATGAGCAGTTCTTC. The encoded protein is CASRRTSGSTNEQFF.

This clonotype occurred a few times. The CDR3 region has the DNA TGTGCCAGCAGTGGGGACAGCGGGTTCTATGGCTACACCTTC. Residues: CASSGDSGFYGYTF. V usage is TRBV25-1 and J usage is TRBJ1-2; 7 bases fit TRBD1. Germline V lookup: CDR1 MGHDK, CDR2 SYGVNS. This CDR3 spans 14 amino acids. V shed 4 bases, J shed 4 bases, and the junction held 6 bases outside the gene matches.

This clonotype was found many times. The rearrangement joins TRBV27 to TRBJ2-3; D unresolved. The length of the CDR3 is 15 residues. Germline V gene lookup returns CDR1 MNHEY and CDR2 SMNVEV (reference sequence). The ends were cut back, 2 bases at V and 2 bases at J, with 11 bases in the middle. CDR3 bases: TGTGCCAGCAGTTTAGATCGTCTTGCCACAGATACGCAGTATTTT. It specifies CASSLDRLATDTQYF.

This clonotype occurred a few times. The rearrangement links TRBV20-1 to TRBJ2-1; 8 nucleotides line up with TRBD2. The DNA end lines up better with TRBJ2-7; the J call may be wrong. This CDR3 spans 15 amino acids. Germline values: CDR1 DFQATT, CDR2 SNEGSKA (reference sequence). As DNA, the CDR3 is TGCAGTGCGGTGAGTTTAGCGGGAACCTACAATGAGCAGTACTTC. This gives the protein CSAVSLAGTYNEQYF.

This clonotype has a count of ten or more. This sequence joins TRBV2 and TRBJ2-3; no definite D call. The length of the CDR3 is 13 residues. Deletions cut 4 bases from V and 2 bases from J, with 7 bases between. Germline CDR1 SNHLY, CDR2 FYNNEI. CDR3 in amino acids: CASSALTTDTQYF. The CDR3 DNA reads as TGTGCCAGCAGTGCCCTGACCACAGATACGCAGTATTTT.

This clonotype was observed many times. The chain uses TRBV3-1 and TRBJ1-4; 8 bases are shared with TRBD1. Germline V gene data show CDR1 as LGHDT and CDR2 as YNNKEL (reference sequence). This CDR3 is 15 amino acids long. The V and J ends lost 4 bases and 8 bases, in that order; junction bases with no gene match: 9. The CDR3, as DNA: TGTGCCAGCAGCCCACAGGGGGAGGCGGAGGAAAAACTGTTTTTT. Translation: CASSPQGEAEEKLFF.

This clonotype was detected ten times or more. The chain recombines TRBV12-3 or TRBV12-4 with TRBJ1-1, with 10 bases lining up with TRBD1. J lost 1 base, V lost 7 bases, and 9 bases had no gene match. CDR3 length equals 16 residues. CDR3 in amino acids: CASTPTGGLTNTEAFF. The CDR3 region has the DNA TGTGCCAGCACCCCGACAGGGGGCCTGACGAACACTGAAGCTTTCTTT.

Note on this clonotype: A much larger clone is a single base away; this may be a read error. CDR3 residues: CASSGTNGAYCYTF. For the CDR3, the DNA is TGTGCCAGCAGTGGAACCAACGGGGCCTATTGCTACACCTTC. This chain uses TRBV28 with TRBJ1-2; a possible D gene is TRBD1 (5 bases). The CDR3 spans 14 residues. Germline V gene lookup returns CDR1 MDHEN and CDR2 SYDVKM.

This clonotype was recorded many times. The rearrangement joins TRBV29-1 to TRBJ1-2; no definite D call. V was shortened by 5 bases and J by 2 bases, with 15 bases between the two germline ends. CDR1 is SQVTM, CDR2 ANQGSEA, per germline. CDR3 length: 14 residues. CDR3 sequence: CSVLAPGLNYGYTF. CDR3 sequence (DNA): TGCAGCGTTCTGGCTCCAGGACTAAACTATGGCTACACCTTC.

Only a few counts were recorded for this clonotype. The chain combines TRBV29-1 with TRBJ1-1, with TRBD1 identical over 8 bases. The CDR3 has 13 amino acids. Germline CDR1 reads SQVTM; CDR2 reads ANQGSEA. Germline trimming cut 8 bases from V and 0 bases from J; bases unmatched to any gene: 5. CDR3 sequence (DNA): TGCAGCACCAGACAGGGGTTGAACACTGAAGCTTTCTTT. It encodes CSTRQGLNTEAFF.

This clonotype was recorded many times. V usage is TRBV28 and J usage is TRBJ2-1, with D perhaps matching TRBD2 (6 bases). V was pared by 7 bases and J by 7 bases, with 20 bases between. CDR1 is MDHEN, CDR2 SYDVKM, per germline. The CDR3 runs 15 residues. CDR3 loop: CASTPSVGRENEQFF. The CDR3 region has the DNA TGTGCCAGCACCCCTTCAGTCGGGAGAGAGAATGAGCAGTTCTTC.

Only a few counts were recorded for this clonotype. This chain uses TRBV6-1 with TRBJ2-7, with 14 positions matching TRBD2. Germline CDR1 is MNHNS and CDR2 is SASEGT. Trimming took 6 bases from V and 7 from J; bases not matched to a gene: 8. The CDR3 is 15 amino acids. Written as DNA, the CDR3 is TGTGCCAGCAGAGGGGGACTAGCGGGAGCGTATGAGCAGTACTTC. Encoded protein: CASRGGLAGAYEQYF.

The table lists this clonotype with a few counts. The rearrangement uses TRBV10-2 and TRBJ2-7; 7 nucleotides align to TRBD1. Losses at the gene ends were 7 bases for V and 0 bases for J; bases not matched to a gene: 6. Germline V gene data show CDR1 as WSHSY and CDR2 as SAAADI. The CDR3 runs to 14 residues. The CDR3 protein is CASKFGTDSYEQYF. DNA for the CDR3: TGCGCCAGCAAGTTCGGGACAGACTCCTACGAGCAGTACTTC.

This clonotype was observed at least ten times. The chain is built from TRBV2 and TRBJ2-1, with 9 bases aligning to TRBD1. Trimming took 6 bases from V and 4 from J; bases not matched to a gene: 7. In germline, CDR1 is SNHLY, CDR2 FYNNEI. The CDR3 is 15 amino acids. The CDR3 reads CASREVTGGYNEQFF. In DNA form, the CDR3 reads TGTGCCAGCAGGGAGGTGACAGGGGGGTACAATGAGCAGTTCTTC.

This clonotype was recorded at least ten times. The chain combines TRBV5-6 with TRBJ2-3; TRBD2 aligns across 9 bases. The germline V gene encodes CDR1 SGHDT and CDR2 YYEEEE. Losses at the gene ends were 4 bases for V and 2 bases for J; bases not matched to a gene: 8. The CDR3 covers 16 residues. CDR3 nucleotides: TGTGCCAGCAGCCTCTTAGCGGGAGTAAACACAGATACGCAGTATTTT. Protein product: CASSLLAGVNTDTQYF.

CDR3 region: CASGLPYGGRDTQYF. CDR3 nucleotides: TGTGCCAGCGGATTGCCGTACGGGGGGAGAGATACGCAGTATTTT. The chain combines TRBV6-2 or TRBV6-3 with TRBJ2-3, with 7 bases matching TRBD2. This CDR3 is 15 amino acids long. CDR1 is MNHEY and CDR2 is SVGEGT in the germline V gene. Trimming took 8 bases from V and 5 from J; bases not matched to a gene: 13.

This chain connects TRBV19 to TRBJ2-2, with 11 positions matching TRBD2. CDR1 and CDR2 (germline): LNHDA, SQIVND (reference sequence). The CDR3 is 19 residues long. V was pared by 6 bases and J by 5 bases, with 17 bases of the junction left unmatched. The chain's CDR3 is CASSLLTGSTSGKTGELFF. In DNA form, the CDR3 reads TGTGCCAGTAGCCTGTTGACAGGGTCGACTAGCGGGAAGACCGGGGAGCTGTTTTTT.

This clonotype was seen repeatedly, ten times or more. V is TRBV2 and J is TRBJ1-5; tentative D call: TRBD1 (6 bases). Germline V gives CDR1 SNHLY, CDR2 FYNNEI. The ends were cut back, 7 bases at V and 5 bases at J, with 12 bases in the middle. The CDR3 extends over 13 amino acids. CDR3 nucleotide sequence: TGTGCCAGCACCCCAGGGGTATATCAGCCCCAGCATTTT. This gives the protein CASTPGVYQPQHF.

This clonotype was recorded a few times. Written as DNA, the CDR3 is TGCAGTGCTAGAGATTCCGGGACATCTCAAGAGACCCAGTACTTC. It specifies CSARDSGTSQETQYF. The chain employs TRBV20-1 and TRBJ2-5; D is perhaps TRBD1 (6 bases). V lost 0 bases, J lost 2 bases, and 13 bases lay in between. The germline gives CDR1 DFQATT, CDR2 SNEGSKA (reference sequence). The CDR3 runs 15 residues.

Many counts were recorded for this clonotype. The rearrangement uses TRBV28 and TRBJ2-1; 7 nucleotides match TRBD1. CDR3 length: 19 residues. Per the germline V gene, CDR1 is MDHEN and CDR2 is SYDVKM. With 3 bases clipped from V and 3 bases from J, the junction kept 17 bases outside the gene matches. The CDR3 spells CASSFINPPPRDSYNEQFF. The CDR3 region has the DNA TGTGCCAGCAGTTTTATAAATCCCCCGCCTCGGGACAGCTACAATGAGCAGTTCTTC.

This clonotype showed up many times. The chain recombines TRBV7-2 with TRBJ2-7, with no clear D. The CDR3 totals 13 residues. The V end lost 2 bases, the J end lost 1 base, and 6 bases lay between the germline ends. Germline-derived CDR1 and CDR2 are SGHTA and FQGNSA. CDR3 bases: TGTGCCAGCAGCTTAAGGAAATCCTACGAGCAGTACTTC. Its protein product is CASSLRKSYEQYF.

The chain couples TRBV4-1 to TRBJ1-2; the D gene is possibly TRBD1 (6 bases). The CDR3 consists of 15 residues. Germline CDR1 and CDR2: MGHRA and YSYEKL. Deletions cut 1 base from V and 1 base from J, with 10 bases between. The CDR3 coding sequence is TGCGCCAGCAGCCAAGTTGGGACACATAACTATGGCTACACCTTC. Its protein is CASSQVGTHNYGYTF.

J is TRBJ2-5 and V is TRBV7-9; the match to TRBD2 covers 16 bases. With 5 bases clipped from V and 4 bases from J, the junction kept 10 bases outside the gene matches. Germline-derived CDR1 and CDR2 are SEHNR and FQNEAQ (reference sequence). The CDR3 is 18 amino acids. The CDR3 DNA reads TGTGCCAGCAGCAAAGGGACTAGCGGGAGGGCCGTGCGAGAGACCCAGTACTTC. This encodes CASSKGTSGRAVRETQYF.

V gene TRBV9 combines with J gene TRBJ2-1; 10 nucleotides match TRBD2. CDR1 SGDLS and CDR2 YYNGEE come from the germline V gene. J lost 8 bases, V lost 1 base, and 21 bases had no gene match. The CDR3 totals 20 residues. The CDR3: CASSVSSMDLAGGPPDEQFF. As DNA, the CDR3 is TGTGCCAGCAGCGTAAGTAGCATGGACTTAGCGGGAGGCCCTCCCGATGAGCAGTTCTTC.